The source of this TCR beta chain is a study of cytomegalovirus exposure and HLA in healthy donors. Study as a whole: The 110 or so validation repertoires, a later analysis reported, used the same platform as the 666 first-cohort repertoires.

The assay was immunoSEQ multiplex PCR, and TCRdb's table has in-frame clones only and misses some. The table lists about 38,000 clones, just under 95% of them singletons. The donors were part of the roughly 130-subject validation cohort, which stood apart from the roughly 640-subject first cohort. Germline lookup yields CDR1 SGHTA and CDR2 FQGTGA. The CDR3 spans 16 residues. Deletions cut 3 bases from V and 2 bases from J, with 15 bases between. Sequenced input: PBMCs. The V call is TRBV7-3, the J call TRBJ2-3, with D perhaps TRBD2 (6 bases). This TCR came from a man between 18 and 29 years old in good health and CMV-seronegative. The CDR3 is CASSLAGAGFTDTQYF. In DNA, the CDR3 is TGTGCCAGCAGCTTGGCCGGGGCGGGATTCACAGATACGCAGTATTTT.